A selection of T cell receptor beta chains follows, all from one sample in a study of T cell repertoires in cytomegalovirus infection. One entry per CDR3 protein results from TCRdb running MiXCR on the reads. The sample lists approximately 300,000 distinct CDR3 sequences, 25% seen once, with roughly 13% in the top ten. These receptors are not linked to any known antigen. Sequencing used cultured PBMCs, obtained from culture after CMV antigen stimulation. These receptors all stem from a human donor in good health (CMV status not recorded). Some clones in this sample may be carry-over from other donors' samples. Each CDR3 is given with its conserved first and last residue. A D gene is named only where the DNA matches it firmly. Rows may omit the clone size; those that give it use once, few, many or a size class.

v_gene: TRBV19; d_gene: TRBD2; abundance: .; j_gene: TRBJ2-4; CDR3nt: TGTGCCAGTAGTGCGGGCAGGACTAGCGGGTTTGGTATGGCCAAAAACATTCAGTACTTC; CDR3aa: CASSAGRTSGFGMAKNIQYF
v_gene: TRBV4-1; d_gene: .; abundance: .; j_gene: TRBJ1-5; CDR3nt: TGCGCCAGCAGCCAAGACTCCCGGGTTAGTCAGCCCCAGCATTTT; CDR3aa: CASSQDSRVSQPQHF
v_gene: TRBV6-2/TRBV6-3; d_gene: TRBD1; abundance: once; j_gene: TRBJ1-1; CDR3nt: TGTGCCAGCAGGAGAGGGACAGGGGGGTACGCCACTGAAGCTTTCTTT; CDR3aa: CASRRGTGGYATEAFF
v_gene: TRBV12-3/TRBV12-4; d_gene: .; abundance: once; j_gene: TRBJ1-3; CDR3nt: TGTGCCAGCAGCATCCGGGAAGGTGGAAACACCATATATTTT; CDR3aa: CASSIREGGNTIYF
v_gene: TRBV28; d_gene: TRBD2; abundance: .; j_gene: TRBJ2-1; CDR3nt: TGTGCCAGCAGCCGGCCCCACGGACTAGCGGGCCATGAGCAGTTCTTC; CDR3aa: CASSRPHGLAGHEQFF
v_gene: TRBV15; d_gene: .; abundance: .; j_gene: TRBJ2-1; CDR3nt: TGTGCCACCAGCAGAGATGGCGTGAGATCTGAGGGCGAGTTCTTC; CDR3aa: CATSRDGVRSEGEFF
v_gene: TRBV19; d_gene: .; abundance: .; j_gene: TRBJ1-2; CDR3nt: TGTGCCACACTCTACAGCGACTCTCATGGCTACACCTTC; CDR3aa: CATLYSDSHGYTF
v_gene: TRBV7-8; d_gene: TRBD2; abundance: .; j_gene: TRBJ2-1; CDR3nt: TGTGCCAGCAGCTCCTACGGACTAGCGGGGATCTACAATGAGCAGTTCTTC; CDR3aa: CASSSYGLAGIYNEQFF
v_gene: TRBV6-2/TRBV6-3; d_gene: TRBD1; abundance: few; j_gene: TRBJ2-3; CDR3nt: TGTGCCAGCAGTTGGGACAGTAGGGCGTATTTT; CDR3aa: CASSWDSRAYF
v_gene: TRBV11-1; d_gene: TRBD1; abundance: .; j_gene: TRBJ2-7; CDR3nt: TGTGCCAGCAGCTTGTGGACAGGGGGTTACTACGAGCAGTACTTC; CDR3aa: CASSLWTGGYYEQYF
v_gene: TRBV6-2/TRBV6-3; d_gene: TRBD2; abundance: .; j_gene: TRBJ2-1; CDR3nt: TGTGCCAGCAGTTCCCACGGACTAGCGGCTCTCTACAATGAGCAGTTCTTC; CDR3aa: CASSSHGLAALYNEQFF
v_gene: TRBV18; d_gene: .; abundance: .; j_gene: TRBJ2-5; CDR3nt: TGTGCCAGCTCACCTTACAATGAGACCCAGTACTTC; CDR3aa: CASSPYNETQYF
v_gene: TRBV4-1; d_gene: .; abundance: few; j_gene: TRBJ1-4; CDR3nt: TGCGCCAGCAGCCAGCCGAGTGACAGAGGACGAGAAAAACTGTTTTTT; CDR3aa: CASSQPSDRGREKLFF
v_gene: TRBV7-9; d_gene: .; abundance: few; j_gene: TRBJ2-1; CDR3nt: TGTGCCAGCAGCCCGTTGCTAGGGGAGCAGTTCTTC; CDR3aa: CASSPLLGEQFF
v_gene: TRBV19; d_gene: .; abundance: .; j_gene: TRBJ2-5; CDR3nt: TGTGCCAGTAGTGAGTCTACATGGGAGACCCAGTACTTC; CDR3aa: CASSESTWETQYF
v_gene: TRBV18; d_gene: .; abundance: .; j_gene: TRBJ1-1; CDR3nt: TGTGCCAGCTCGCGGGCCGGGAACACTGAAGCTTTCTTT; CDR3aa: CASSRAGNTEAFF
v_gene: TRBV6-1; d_gene: .; abundance: few; j_gene: TRBJ2-3; CDR3nt: TGTGCCAGGGGGCGGGTATGGTCCACAGATACGCAGTATTTT; CDR3aa: CARGRVWSTDTQYF
v_gene: TRBV7-9; d_gene: .; abundance: .; j_gene: TRBJ1-4; CDR3nt: TGTGCCAGCAGCTTAGCGGAGGACAGCTACGAAAAACTGTTTTTT; CDR3aa: CASSLAEDSYEKLFF
v_gene: TRBV6-2/TRBV6-3; d_gene: .; abundance: .; j_gene: TRBJ2-2; CDR3nt: TGTGCCAGCAGTGTATTAAGTTACACCGGGGAGCTGTTTTTT; CDR3aa: CASSVLSYTGELFF
v_gene: TRBV9; d_gene: TRBD2; abundance: .; j_gene: TRBJ2-7; CDR3nt: TGTGCCGGCACCCCCGACATTAGCGGGAGACTATACGAGCAGTACTTC; CDR3aa: CAGTPDISGRLYEQYF
v_gene: TRBV20-1; d_gene: .; abundance: few; j_gene: TRBJ1-2; CDR3nt: TGCAGTGCTGGGACAATACTCTATGGCTACACCTTC; CDR3aa: CSAGTILYGYTF
v_gene: TRBV4-1; d_gene: TRBD2; abundance: .; j_gene: TRBJ2-1; CDR3nt: TGCGCCAGCAGCCAAACGGGACTAGCGGGTCTACAAAGCTCCTACAATGAGCAGTTCTTC; CDR3aa: CASSQTGLAGLQSSYNEQFF
v_gene: TRBV28; d_gene: .; abundance: .; j_gene: TRBJ2-4; CDR3nt: TGTGCCATCACGCGGGGCTGGGGGGCGGTAGCCAAAAACATTCAGTACTTC; CDR3aa: CAITRGWGAVAKNIQYF
v_gene: TRBV29-1; d_gene: .; abundance: few; j_gene: TRBJ2-3; CDR3nt: TGCAGCGGGGCTTACGGAAATACGCAGTATTTT; CDR3aa: CSGAYGNTQYF